This TCR beta chain was retrieved from a study of cytomegalovirus exposure and HLA in healthy donors. CDR1 MNHNS and CDR2 SASEGT come from the germline V gene. Trimming left V 4 bases short and J 0 bases short, with 10 bases between. CDR3 length equals 15 residues. A multiplex PCR was run with 60 Vbeta primers and 13 Jbeta primers. TCRdb's table, derived via immunoSEQ multiplex PCR, lists solely in-frame clones and lacks some. The sample holds 110,000 to 150,000 clones, about three quarters seen once. This clone came up a few times. Its antigen remains unidentified. General study points: Most of the CMV-associated TCR beta chains (in a later analysis) appeared to be HLA-restricted. Rates of TCR association differed by HLA locus in a later analysis, with DRB1 highest and HLA-C lowest.

Input material: PBMCs. The V and J genes are TRBV6-1 and TRBJ2-4; no clear D gene. This receptor was obtained from a male donor in good health and CMV-seronegative. CDR3 amino acids: CASSAELSAKNIQYF. The CDR3 DNA follows: TGTGCCAGCAGTGCCGAACTCTCAGCCAAAAACATTCAGTACTTC.